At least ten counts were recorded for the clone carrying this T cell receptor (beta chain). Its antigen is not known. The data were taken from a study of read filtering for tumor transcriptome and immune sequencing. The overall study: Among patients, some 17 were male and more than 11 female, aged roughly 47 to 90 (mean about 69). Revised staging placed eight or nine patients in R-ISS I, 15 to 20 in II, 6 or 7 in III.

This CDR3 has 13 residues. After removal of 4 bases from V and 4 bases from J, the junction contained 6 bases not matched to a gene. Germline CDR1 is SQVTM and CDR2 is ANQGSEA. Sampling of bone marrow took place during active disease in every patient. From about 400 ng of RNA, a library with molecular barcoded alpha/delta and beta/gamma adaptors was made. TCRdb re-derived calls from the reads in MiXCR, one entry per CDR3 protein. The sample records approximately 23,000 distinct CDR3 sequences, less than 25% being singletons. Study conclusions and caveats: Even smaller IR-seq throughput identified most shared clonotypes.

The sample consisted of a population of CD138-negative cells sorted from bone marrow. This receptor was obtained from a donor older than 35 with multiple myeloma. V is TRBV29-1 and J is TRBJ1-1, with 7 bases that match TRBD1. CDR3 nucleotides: TGCAGCGTTGCCCAACAGGGGTTCACTGAAGCTTTCTTT. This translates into CSVAQQGFTEAFF.